The 24 T cell receptor beta chains reported below all come from one sample, sequenced in a study of beta chain features in type 1 diabetes. The study reverse transcribed the entire isolated RNA, so it sequenced expressed TCRB transcripts. Generated by immunoSEQ multiplex PCR, the TCRdb table keeps only in-frame clones and is missing some. The table has tens of thousands of clones, about half seen once. The sequenced sample consisted of stem cell memory CD4+ T cells from blood. The receptors derive from a woman aged 25 to 39 in good health.

This clone was counted a single time. This sample includes further DNA sequences coding for the same CDR3. V gene TRBV2 combines with J gene TRBJ2-7; no reliable D call. There are 12 residues in the CDR3. V was trimmed by 5 bases and J by 2 bases, leaving 7 bases between them. Germline loops: CDR1 SNHLY, CDR2 FYNNEI. DNA for the CDR3: TGTGCCAGCAGTCCTTTTACCTACGAGCAGTACTTC. This gives the protein CASSPFTYEQYF.

This clone was counted a single time. V is TRBV6-1 and J is TRBJ2-7; a possible D gene is TRBD1 (5 bases). This CDR3 is 14 amino acids long. CDR1 is MNHNS, CDR2 SASEGT, per germline. Trimming pared 2 bases from V and 1 base from J, leaving 9 bases between. CDR3 region: CASSELQESYEQYF. CDR3 in DNA: TGTGCCAGCAGTGAACTACAGGAGTCCTACGAGCAGTACTTC.

The chain carries TRBV12-5 and TRBJ2-5, with D possibly being TRBD1 (5 bases). Germline loops: CDR1 LGHNT, CDR2 FRNRAP. The CDR3 consists of 12 residues. Trimming stripped 1 base from V and 7 bases from J, with 7 bases between. This CDR3 reads CASGLERGTQYF. In DNA, the CDR3 is TGTGCTAGTGGTTTGGAAAGGGGGACCCAGTACTTC.

This clone was counted a few times. The chain combines TRBV7-8 with TRBJ2-1; no clear D gene. The CDR3 runs 15 residues. Trimming shortened V by 2 bases and J by 1 base, and 9 bases separated the two germline ends. CDR1 is SGHVS and CDR2 is FQNEAQ in the germline V gene. CDR3 nucleotide sequence: TGTGCCAGCAGCTTACTCGCGGAGTCCTACAATGAGCAGTTCTTC. It codes for CASSLLAESYNEQFF.

About this clone itself: Compared with germline, one end of the junction differs, possibly owing to a read error. The rearrangement uses TRBV7-7 and TRBJ2-2, with 9 bases fitting TRBD1. The CDR3 is made up of 15 amino acids. Germline V CDR1 and CDR2: SSHAT, FNYEAQ (reference sequence). CDR3 nucleotides: TGTGCTAGCAGCTCGACAGGGGGGAACACCGGGGAGCTGTTTTTT. It codes for CASSSTGGNTGELFF.

The chain uses TRBV5-1 and TRBJ2-1; weak D call: TRBD2 (6 bases). V lost 2 bases, J lost 4 bases, and 10 bases lay in between. Germline lookup yields CDR1 SGHRS and CDR2 YFSETQ. The CDR3 has 14 amino acids. CDR3 in DNA: TGCGCCAGCAGCTTATACCGGGAGTACAATGAGCAGTTCTTC. It specifies CASSLYREYNEQFF.

The V and J genes are TRBV21-1 and TRBJ1-1. TRBV21-1 is a pseudogene segment. The CDR3 sequence is 18 residues long. This CDR3 is CASSKFRPGRSGGTEAFF. The CDR3 nucleotides read TGTGCCAGCAGCAAATTCCGACCTGGACGTTCGGGGGGCACTGAAGCTTTCTTT.

This clone has a single count. J is TRBJ2-5 and V is TRBV25-1; D is unclear. The CDR3 extends over 13 amino acids. Trimming removed 1 base at V and 3 bases at J, with 6 bases between. The germline V gene encodes CDR1 MGHDK and CDR2 SYGVNS. The CDR3 is CASSEWAKETQYF. In DNA, the CDR3 is TGTGCCAGCAGTGAATGGGCGAAAGAGACCCAGTACTTC. The full variable domain, rest sourced from reference TRBV25-1 and TRBJ2-5, is EADIYQTPRYLVIGTGKKITLECSQTMGHDKMYWYQQDPGMELHLIHYSYGVNSTEKGDLSSESTVSRIRTEHFPLTLESARPSHTSQYLCASSEWAKETQYFGPGTRLLVL.

This clone was found a few times. The genes are TRBV11-2 and TRBJ2-2; possibly TRBD2 for D (5 bases). The germline CDR1 and CDR2 sequences are SGHAT and FQNNGV. The CDR3 has 18 residues. The germline V and J ends were trimmed by 2 bases and 3 bases, with 19 bases remaining between them. The CDR3 is CASSLSRTFSRDTGELFF. CDR3 in DNA: TGTGCCAGCAGCTTATCCCGCACGTTCTCGAGGGACACCGGGGAGCTGTTTTTT.

Only a few counts were recorded for this clone. The gene calls are TRBV29-1 and TRBJ2-4; TRBD2 might be the D (6 bases). Trimming pared 8 bases from V and 1 base from J, leaving 30 bases between. Germline CDR1 is SQVTM and CDR2 is ANQGSEA. This CDR3 region has 19 residues. DNA of the CDR3: TGCAGCCTACTGCCGGGTATAACGGGAGAGAGAAGGGCCAAAAACATTCAGTACTTC. Residues: CSLLPGITGERRAKNIQYF.

This clone came up a few times. The chain joins TRBV29-1 to TRBJ2-7, with D possibly matching TRBD2 (6 bases). Germline-derived CDR1 and CDR2 are SQVTM and ANQGSEA. Trimming took 2 bases from V and 2 from J, leaving 10 bases between them. The CDR3 has 13 amino acids. CDR3 region: CSVELAQTYEQYF. The CDR3 DNA follows: TGCAGCGTTGAACTAGCGCAAACCTACGAGCAGTACTTC.

The genes are TRBV2 and TRBJ2-2; no reliable D call. Germline V lookup: CDR1 SNHLY, CDR2 FYNNEI. With 7 bases removed from V and 5 bases from J, the gap between germline ends came to 8 bases. This CDR3 region has 12 residues. The CDR3 sequence is CASTRATGELFF. The CDR3 DNA is TGTGCCAGCACGCGTGCGACCGGGGAGCTGTTTTTT.

The chain carries TRBV5-5 and TRBJ2-1; possibly TRBD2 for D (6 bases). V lost 0 bases, J lost 7 bases, and 11 bases lay in between. The germline V gene encodes CDR1 SGHKS and CDR2 YYEKEE (reference sequence). This CDR3 spans 14 amino acids. The CDR3 DNA reads TGTGCCAGCAGCTTGGGACTAGGCCCGAATGAGCAGTTCTTC. Its protein product is CASSLGLGPNEQFF.

This clone was seen a handful of times. The chain links TRBV9 to TRBJ2-5; the match to TRBD2 covers 9 bases. The CDR3 is 15 amino acids. Germline CDR1 and CDR2: SGDLS and YYNGEE. V trimming: 0 bases; J trimming: 2 bases; junction bases outside the gene matches: 2. CDR3 nucleotides: TGTGCCAGCAGCGTAGTAGCGGGGGTACAAGAGACCCAGTACTTC. Amino acids: CASSVVAGVQETQYF.

The V gene is TRBV14, the J gene TRBJ2-6; TRBD2 aligns across 9 bases. Germline loops: CDR1 SGHDN, CDR2 FVKESK. V gave up 7 bases and J gave up 3 bases; unmatched junction bases: 10. The CDR3 length is 17 residues. The CDR3 region is CASKRGGRAGGANVLTF. CDR3 DNA: TGTGCCAGCAAAAGAGGCGGGAGGGCCGGTGGGGCCAACGTCCTGACTTTC.

The rearrangement links TRBV5-1 to TRBJ2-1; TRBD2 aligns across 9 bases. The CDR3 consists of 16 residues. The ends lost 4 bases at V and 6 bases at J; junction bases unmatched: 11. CDR1 is SGHRS and CDR2 is YFSETQ in the germline V gene. CDR3 amino acids: CASSPNLAGTINEQFF. The CDR3 DNA reads TGCGCCAGCAGCCCTAATCTAGCGGGAACAATCAATGAGCAGTTCTTC.

The chain couples TRBV28 to TRBJ2-2, with 8 bases aligning to TRBD2. V lost 10 bases to trimming and J lost 2 bases; unmatched junction nucleotides: 6. The length of the CDR3 is 14 residues. The germline V gene has CDR1 MDHEN and CDR2 SYDVKM. The CDR3 DNA reads as TGTGCCACCCAGCGGGAGTCAAACACCGGGGAGCTGTTTTTT. This codes for CATQRESNTGELFF.

The chain couples TRBV30 to TRBJ2-1; D may be TRBD2 (5 bases). The V gene's germline CDR1 is GTSNPN and CDR2 SVGIG (reference sequence). V shed 1 base and J shed 9 bases, with 19 bases lying between them. There are 15 residues in the CDR3. CDR3 amino acids: CAWSDSGGSGSEQFF. The CDR3 DNA reads TGTGCCTGGAGTGATTCCGGTGGTTCGGGGAGTGAGCAGTTCTTC.

The chain combines TRBV30 with TRBJ1-1, with D possibly TRBD1 on 6 matching bases. This CDR3 has 15 residues. Germline CDR1 is GTSNPN and CDR2 is SVGIG (reference sequence). V was trimmed by 3 bases and J by 0 bases, leaving 14 bases between them. CDR3 coding DNA: TGTGCCTGGAGACCACCGACAGGCCTGAACACTGAAGCTTTCTTT. As protein: CAWRPPTGLNTEAFF.

In its sample, this clone was seen a few times. This sequence joins TRBV28 and TRBJ1-2, with D possibly TRBD1 on 6 matching bases. V lost 6 bases and J 2 bases, leaving 13 bases between the germline ends. The CDR3 consists of 14 residues. Germline V gene lookup returns CDR1 MDHEN and CDR2 SYDVKM. CDR3 DNA: TGTGCCAGCAGGATACCTACAGGGAACTATGGCTACACCTTC. Protein: CASRIPTGNYGYTF.

The V call is TRBV7-3, the J call TRBJ2-4; 7 bases fit TRBD1. The length of the CDR3 is 20 residues. J was trimmed by 0 bases and V by 1 base; bases with no gene match: 15. Germline V gene lookup returns CDR1 SGHTA and CDR2 FQGTGA. The CDR3 sequence: CASSLIPIGGTKIAKNIQYF. As DNA, the CDR3 is TGTGCCAGCAGCTTAATCCCTATAGGGGGCACGAAAATAGCCAAAAACATTCAGTACTTC.

This sequence joins TRBV19 and TRBJ2-1, with TRBD1 identical over 8 bases. This CDR3 comprises 15 residues. Germline CDR1 is LNHDA and CDR2 is SQIVND (reference sequence). Trimming took 10 bases from V and 7 from J; bases not matched to a gene: 15. The CDR3: CATKGMDRDRNEQFF. Written as DNA, the CDR3 is TGTGCCACCAAAGGGATGGACAGGGATAGGAATGAGCAGTTCTTC.

This clone has just one count. The V gene is TRBV27, the J gene TRBJ2-5; a weak D match, TRBD1 (8 bases). V gave up 6 bases and J gave up 2 bases, with 16 bases separating them. There are 15 residues in the CDR3. CDR1 and CDR2 (germline): MNHEY, SMNVEV (reference sequence). In nucleotides, the CDR3 is TGTGCCAGCAGCCCGACAGGGGAGGGTCAAGAGACCCAGTACTTC. It specifies CASSPTGEGQETQYF.

This clone was observed a single time. The chain employs TRBV30 and TRBJ2-5, with TRBD2 matching over 16 bases. Looked up from germline, CDR1 is GTSNPN and CDR2 is SVGIG (reference sequence). The V gene end was trimmed by 2 bases and the J gene end by 4 bases; junction bases not matched to a gene: 4. CDR3 length equals 16 residues. The CDR3 region has the DNA TGTGCCTGGAGTCAGGGGACTAGCGGGAGGGCAGAGACCCAGTACTTC. It codes for CAWSQGTSGRAETQYF.